This TCR beta chain was obtained from a study of T cells in Graves' hyperthyroidism and ophthalmopathy. V lost 0 bases and J lost 4; bases outside the gene matches: 10. This CDR3 is built from 17 residues. Germline CDR1 SGHTA, CDR2 FQGTGA. Regarding the study as a whole: Within blood appeared most thyroid clonotypes that had expanded above 0.001.

On this clonotype: Its antigen is not identified.

The TCR beta CDR3 regions underwent amplification using RNA transcripts as the source. Initially, a first-round RT-PCR of the TCR CDR3 employed the HTBI primer set. TCRdb re-analysed the multiplex PCR reads in MiXCR, keeping a single row per CDR3 protein. Of about 560,000 distinct CDR3 sequences in the sample, about a sixth were seen once. The rearrangement uses TRBV7-3 and TRBJ2-3; 7 bases fit TRBD2. Material for sequencing was blood. The clonotype originates from a woman aged 30 to 39 with Graves' hyperthyroidism. CDR3 coding DNA: TGTGCCAGCAGCTTAACCCCGAGAGTGGGAGGGTCAGATACGCAGTATTTT. Translated: CASSLTPRVGGSDTQYF.